One sample yielded the 2 T cell receptor beta chains listed below, sequenced in a study of blood T cell repertoires in COVID-19. Sequencing was performed with immunoSEQ multiplex PCR; in TCRdb, only in-frame clones are kept and a portion is missing. The sample shows 100,000 to 150,000 clones, approximately 74% of them seen only once. Sequenced: peripheral blood. Receptors originate from a man older than 75 with COVID-19, enrolled during active disease.

This chain connects TRBV6-1 to TRBJ2-5; D perhaps matches TRBD1 (6 bases). The CDR3 sequence is 15 residues long. CDR1 and CDR2 (germline): MNHNS, SASEGT. V was cut by 2 bases and J by 4 bases, with 14 bases left in between. The CDR3 nucleotides are TGTGCCAGCAGTGAAATTTGGGGGCGCACAGAGACCCAGTACTTC. Translation gives CASSEIWGRTETQYF.

The chain couples TRBV3-1 (or the pseudogene TRBV3-2) to TRBJ1-3, with 7 bases lining up with TRBD1. This CDR3 has 15 amino acids. Germline trimming cut 5 bases from V and 1 base from J; bases unmatched to any gene: 5. Germline CDR1 reads LGHDT; CDR2 reads YNNKEL (reference sequence). In nucleotides, the CDR3 is TGTGCCAGCAGCATCGGGACAGTATCTGGAAACACCATATATTTT. Amino acids: CASSIGTVSGNTIYF.